Included here is one T cell receptor beta chain sequence, with context. Its antigen is currently unknown. Whether given at about 4 or about 12 weeks, second doses were pooled. The germline V gene has CDR1 SGHRS and CDR2 YFSETQ. Trimming cost V 6 bases and J 0 bases; bases outside gene matches: 6. This CDR3 is built from 15 residues. The data derive from a study of T cell responses to AZD1222 COVID-19 vaccine. Overall study results and limits: The breadth and depth of Spike-specific TCRs increased once two AZD1222 doses had been given. White British ancestry dominated among donors, who included more females, and clonal diversity was possibly underestimated. Samples come after the peak T cell response, not at day 14.

The method was immunoSEQ multiplex PCR; TCRdb's version includes in-frame clones alone and lacks a portion of them. The sample has approximately 150,000 clones, around 90% seen once. The sequence was collected from an adult who received the AZD1222 COVID-19 vaccine. V gene TRBV5-1 combines with J gene TRBJ1-3; 7 bases are a match to TRBD1. Here the sequenced sample was peripheral blood, taken 28 days after the second AZD1222 dose. The DNA for the CDR3 is TGCGCCAGCACCCACGACAGGGCCTCTGGAAACACCATATATTTT. Its translation is CASTHDRASGNTIYF.